This T cell receptor (beta chain) was recorded in a study of blood T cell repertoires in COVID-19. Study summary: Samples taken during acute and convalescent COVID-19 were collected in the United States, Italy and Spain. PBMCs, B-cell-depleted T cells, or T cells provided the cDNA or gDNA that made up the material.

Original processing methods: How many nucleated cells were present was estimated from reference gene primer amplification. Some clones are missing from TCRdb's copy, which holds only in-frame ones; the method was immunoSEQ multiplex PCR. For V, J and clone size, that table is used; D and trimming come from the DNA. The sample has 200,000 to 250,000 clones, 84% seen once. The junction had 8 bases not matched to a gene; V was cut back by 8 bases and J by 5 bases. Germline CDR1 SEHNR, CDR2 FQNEAQ (reference sequence). The CDR3 covers 15 residues. The TCR originated in a woman between 50 and 59 years old with active or convalescent COVID-19. V is TRBV7-9 and J is TRBJ2-5, with 13 nucleotides matching TRBD2. Material: peripheral blood. This CDR3 reads CASGSLAGGWETQYF. The CDR3 DNA reads TGTGCCAGCGGATCACTAGCGGGGGGGTGGGAGACCCAGTACTTC.